This T cell receptor beta chain was sequenced during a study of beta chain features in type 1 diabetes. cDNA synthesis used the whole RNA isolate, giving expressed TCRB sequences. Stem cell-like memory T cell samples averaged approximately 940,000 immunoSEQ reads each. Generated by immunoSEQ multiplex PCR, the TCRdb table keeps only in-frame clones and is missing some. This sample has some 100,000 clones, with 40% found just once. This clone was seen only a few times. Sequencing was performed on stem cell memory CD4+ T cells from blood. The clonotype originates from a woman aged 18-29 years in good health.

CDR3 sequence reads: CATSRDTSYEQYF. The CDR3, as DNA: TGTGCCACCAGCAGAGATACTAGTTACGAGCAGTACTTC. V and J are TRBV15 and TRBJ2-7, with D perhaps matching TRBD2 (5 bases). The germline gives CDR1 LNHNV, CDR2 YYDKDF (reference sequence). Trimming stripped 0 bases from V and 4 bases from J, with 7 bases between. This CDR3 region has 13 residues.